The clone carrying this T cell receptor beta chain was observed many times. Its cognate antigen is unknown. RNA transcripts gave rise to amplified TCR beta CDR3 regions. The HTBI set primed first-round TCR CDR3 RT-PCR. TCRdb reprocessed the multiplex PCR reads with MiXCR, giving one entry per CDR3 protein. The data hold 650,000 to 750,000 distinct CDR3 sequences, with 14% observed a single time. If no ophthalmopathy progression occurred within 18 months, Graves' hyperthyroidism was stable. Fresh peripheral blood, 8 to 10 ml, was the source of the PBMCs. This record comes from a study of T cells in Graves' hyperthyroidism and ophthalmopathy. Whole-study context: Pretreatment peripheral blood was obtained at initial diagnosis.

Study conclusions and caveats: The model predicted ophthalmopathy a median approximately six months before onset.

The sequencing sample was made of blood. This receptor was obtained from a woman between 18 and 30 years old with Graves' hyperthyroidism.

The CDR3 bases are TGTGCCAGCCGAAGACAAGGGAATTTACTCACAGATACGCAGTATTTT. This sequence encodes CASRRQGNLLTDTQYF. The chain couples TRBV6-2 or TRBV6-3 to TRBJ2-3; D is unclear. Trimming left V 8 bases short and J 2 bases short, with 20 bases between. Germline V CDR1 and CDR2: MNHEY, SVGEGT. The CDR3 consists of 16 residues.